This entry features one T cell receptor beta chain sequence. This record belongs to a study of blood T cell repertoires in COVID-19. Overall study: The origin of the acute and convalescent COVID-19 samples was the United States, Italy and Spain. PBMCs, B-cell-depleted T cells, or T cells were the source of the cDNA or gDNA that made up the material.

As originally analysed: Reference gene primer amplification gave nucleated cell count estimates. Using immunoSEQ multiplex PCR, the repertoire was profiled, and TCRdb retains in-frame clones only, with some absent. That table gives V, J and clone size, and the DNA gave D and trimming. The data show approximately 86,000 clones, with approximately 90% seen just once and under 10% held by the top ten. The CDR3 sequence is 13 residues long. V lost 6 bases and J lost 2; bases outside the gene matches: 5. Germline V gene data show CDR1 as SQVTM and CDR2 as ANQGSEA. The chain joins TRBV29-1 to TRBJ1-1, with TRBD1 matching 8 bases. This TCR was recovered from a man aged 45-60 years with acute or convalescent COVID-19. The sequenced sample consisted of peripheral blood. DNA for the CDR3: TGCAGCGTGAGATCAGGGGGCAACACTGAAGCTTTCTTT. Translation gives CSVRSGGNTEAFF.